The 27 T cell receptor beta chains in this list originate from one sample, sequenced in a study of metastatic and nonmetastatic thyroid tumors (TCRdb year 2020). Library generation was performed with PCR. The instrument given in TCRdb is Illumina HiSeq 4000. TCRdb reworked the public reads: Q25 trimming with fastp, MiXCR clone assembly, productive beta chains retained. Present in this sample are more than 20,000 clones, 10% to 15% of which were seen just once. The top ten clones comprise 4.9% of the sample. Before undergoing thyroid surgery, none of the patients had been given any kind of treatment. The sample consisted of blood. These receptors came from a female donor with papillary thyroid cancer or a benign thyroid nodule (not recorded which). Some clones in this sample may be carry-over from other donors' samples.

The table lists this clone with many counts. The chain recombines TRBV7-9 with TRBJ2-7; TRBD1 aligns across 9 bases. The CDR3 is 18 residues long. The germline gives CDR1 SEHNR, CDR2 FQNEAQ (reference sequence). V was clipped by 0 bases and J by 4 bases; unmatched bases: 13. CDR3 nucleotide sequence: TGTGCCAGCAGCTTAGCGTACCAACTACCCGACAGGGGGTACGAGCAGTACTTC. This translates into CASSLAYQLPDRGYEQYF.

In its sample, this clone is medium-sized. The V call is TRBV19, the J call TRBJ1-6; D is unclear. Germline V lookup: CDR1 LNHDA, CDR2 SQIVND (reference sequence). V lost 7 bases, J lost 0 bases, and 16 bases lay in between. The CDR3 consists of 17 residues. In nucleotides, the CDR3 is TGTGCCAGTACCCTTGGACCCACCAGCTCCTATAATTCACCCCTCCACTTT. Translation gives CASTLGPTSSYNSPLHF.

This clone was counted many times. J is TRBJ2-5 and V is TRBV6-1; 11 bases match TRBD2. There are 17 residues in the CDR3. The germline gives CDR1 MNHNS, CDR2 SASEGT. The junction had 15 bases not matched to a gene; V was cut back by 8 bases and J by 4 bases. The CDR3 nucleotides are TGTGCCAGCCAGGGGGTGAGGCTAGCGGGAGGAGGAGAGACCCAGTACTTC. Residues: CASQGVRLAGGGETQYF.

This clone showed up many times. The DNA for the CDR3 is TGTGCCTGGAGTCACAAGGGACAGGGGAGCTCCTACGAGCAGTACTTC. This codes for CAWSHKGQGSSYEQYF. The genes are TRBV30 and TRBJ2-7, with TRBD1 identical over 10 bases. The germline CDR1 and CDR2 sequences are GTSNPN and SVGIG (reference sequence). The CDR3 extends over 16 amino acids. V was clipped by 2 bases and J by 0 bases; unmatched bases: 7.

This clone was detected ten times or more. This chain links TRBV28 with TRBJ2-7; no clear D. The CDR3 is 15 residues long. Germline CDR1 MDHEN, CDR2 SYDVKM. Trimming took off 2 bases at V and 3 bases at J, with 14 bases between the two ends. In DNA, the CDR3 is TGTGCCAGCAGTTTAAGTCCTGGACCAAACTACGAGCAGTACTTC. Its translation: CASSLSPGPNYEQYF.

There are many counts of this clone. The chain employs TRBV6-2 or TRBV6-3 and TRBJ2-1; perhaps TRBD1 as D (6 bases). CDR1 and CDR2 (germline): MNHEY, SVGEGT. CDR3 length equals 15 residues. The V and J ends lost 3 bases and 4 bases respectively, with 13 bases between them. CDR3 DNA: TGTGCCAGCAGTTATGGACAGACCCAGTACAATGAGCAGTTCTTC. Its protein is CASSYGQTQYNEQFF.

The CDR3 region has the DNA TGTGCCAGCAGCTTGGCCTGGGGCAGGGGTGATGAGACCCAGTACTTC. It translates to CASSLAWGRGDETQYF. This chain connects TRBV5-4 to TRBJ2-5; maybe TRBD1 (6 bases). The CDR3 sequence is 16 residues long. Trimming took 0 bases from V and 5 from J, leaving 17 bases between them. From germline, CDR1 is SGHNT and CDR2 YYREEE (reference sequence).

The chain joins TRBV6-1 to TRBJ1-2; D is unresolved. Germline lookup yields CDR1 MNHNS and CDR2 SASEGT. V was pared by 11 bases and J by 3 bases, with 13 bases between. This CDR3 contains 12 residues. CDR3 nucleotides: TGTGCCTTTAGGGCCCGGTACTATGGCTACACCTTC. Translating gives CAFRARYYGYTF.

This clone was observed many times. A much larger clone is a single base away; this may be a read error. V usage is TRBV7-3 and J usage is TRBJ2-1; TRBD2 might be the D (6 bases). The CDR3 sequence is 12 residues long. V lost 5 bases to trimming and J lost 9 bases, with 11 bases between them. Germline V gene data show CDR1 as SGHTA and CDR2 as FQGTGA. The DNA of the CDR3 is TGTGCCAGCAGCATTGGAGGGACTGAGCAGTTCTTC. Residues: CASSIGGTEQFF.

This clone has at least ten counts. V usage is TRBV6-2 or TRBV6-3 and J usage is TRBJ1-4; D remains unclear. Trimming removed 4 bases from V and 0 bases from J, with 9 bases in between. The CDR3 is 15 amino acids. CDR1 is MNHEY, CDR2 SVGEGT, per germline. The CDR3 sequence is CASSSGTATNEKLFF. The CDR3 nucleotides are TGTGCCAGCAGTTCGGGAACGGCAACTAATGAAAAACTGTTTTTT.

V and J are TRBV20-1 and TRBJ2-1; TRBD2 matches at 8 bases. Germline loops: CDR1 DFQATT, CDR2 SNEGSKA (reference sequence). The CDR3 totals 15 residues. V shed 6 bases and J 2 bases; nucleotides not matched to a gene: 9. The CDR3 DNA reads TGCAGTGCCCCCTTCGGGGGGGAGGCCTACAATGAGCAGTTCTTC. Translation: CSAPFGGEAYNEQFF.

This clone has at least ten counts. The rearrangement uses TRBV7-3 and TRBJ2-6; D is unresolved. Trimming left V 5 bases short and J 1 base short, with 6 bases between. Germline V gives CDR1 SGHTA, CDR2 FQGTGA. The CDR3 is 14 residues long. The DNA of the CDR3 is TGTGCCAGCAGCCCGGGTTCTGGGGCCAACGTCCTGACTTTC. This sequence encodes CASSPGSGANVLTF.

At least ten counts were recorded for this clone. The chain's CDR3 is CASSIPWGGRTFF. CDR3 nucleotides: TGTGCCAGTAGTATACCTTGGGGGGGTAGGACTTTCTTT. The genes are TRBV19 and TRBJ1-1; a weak D match, TRBD1 (5 bases). The CDR3 covers 13 residues. Germline assignment: CDR1 LNHDA and CDR2 SQIVND (reference sequence). The V and J ends lost 2 bases and 12 bases respectively, with 16 bases between them.

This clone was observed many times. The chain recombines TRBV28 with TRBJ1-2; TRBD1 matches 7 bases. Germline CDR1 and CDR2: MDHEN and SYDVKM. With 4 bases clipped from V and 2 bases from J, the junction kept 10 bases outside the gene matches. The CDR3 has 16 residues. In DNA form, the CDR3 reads TGTGCCAGCAGTTCTAGGGGGCCATTGGAAAACTATGGCTACACCTTC. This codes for CASSSRGPLENYGYTF.

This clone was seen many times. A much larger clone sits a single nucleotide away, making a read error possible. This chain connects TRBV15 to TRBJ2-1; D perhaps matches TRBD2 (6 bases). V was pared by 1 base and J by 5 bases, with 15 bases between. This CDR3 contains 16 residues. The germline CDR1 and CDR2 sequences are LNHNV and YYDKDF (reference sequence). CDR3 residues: CATSRAAGYSDNEQFF. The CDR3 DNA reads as TGTGCCACCAGCAGAGCCGCGGGGTACAGCGACAATGAGCAGTTCTTC.

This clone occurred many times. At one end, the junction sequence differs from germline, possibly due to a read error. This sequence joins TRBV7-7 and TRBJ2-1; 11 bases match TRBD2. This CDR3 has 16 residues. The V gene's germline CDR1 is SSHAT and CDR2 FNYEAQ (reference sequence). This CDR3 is CASSLSLAGGNNEQFF. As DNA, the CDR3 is TGTGCTAGCAGCTTAAGTCTAGCGGGAGGCAACAATGAGCAGTTCTTC.

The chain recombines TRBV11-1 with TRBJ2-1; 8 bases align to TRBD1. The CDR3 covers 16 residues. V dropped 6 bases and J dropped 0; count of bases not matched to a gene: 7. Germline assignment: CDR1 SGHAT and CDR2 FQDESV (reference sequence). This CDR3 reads CASRLQGGSSYNEQFF. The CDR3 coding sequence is TGTGCCAGCAGACTACAGGGGGGATCCTCCTACAATGAGCAGTTCTTC.

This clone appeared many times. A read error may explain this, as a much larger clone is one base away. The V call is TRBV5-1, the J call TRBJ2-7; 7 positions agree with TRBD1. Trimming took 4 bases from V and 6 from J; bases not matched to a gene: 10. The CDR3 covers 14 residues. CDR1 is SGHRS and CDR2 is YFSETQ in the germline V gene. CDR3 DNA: TGCGCCAGCAGCCCAAGGGACAGTAACTGCGAGCAGTACTTC. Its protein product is CASSPRDSNCEQYF.

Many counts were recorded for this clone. CDR3 region: CATSRSLAGGPRGHEQFF. CDR3 DNA: TGTGCCACCAGCAGATCTCTAGCGGGAGGGCCGAGGGGCCATGAGCAGTTCTTC. The chain combines TRBV15 with TRBJ2-1; 12 nucleotides match TRBD2. V lost 2 bases and J lost 8; bases outside the gene matches: 13. This CDR3 spans 18 amino acids. CDR1 and CDR2 (germline): LNHNV, YYDKDF (reference sequence). Using reference TRBV15 and TRBJ2-1 for the parts outside the CDR3, the full variable domain is DAMVIQNPRYQVTQFGKPVTLSCSQTLNHNVMYWYQQKSSQAPKLLFHYYDKDFNNEADTPDNFQSRRPNTSFCFLDIRSPGLGDTAMYLCATSRSLAGGPRGHEQFFGPGTRLTVL.

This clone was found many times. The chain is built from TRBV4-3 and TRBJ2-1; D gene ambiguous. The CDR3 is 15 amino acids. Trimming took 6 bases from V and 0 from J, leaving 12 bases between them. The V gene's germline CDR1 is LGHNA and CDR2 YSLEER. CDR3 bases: TGCGCCAGCAGGGCCGACGTAAGCTCCTACAATGAGCAGTTCTTC. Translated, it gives CASRADVSSYNEQFF.

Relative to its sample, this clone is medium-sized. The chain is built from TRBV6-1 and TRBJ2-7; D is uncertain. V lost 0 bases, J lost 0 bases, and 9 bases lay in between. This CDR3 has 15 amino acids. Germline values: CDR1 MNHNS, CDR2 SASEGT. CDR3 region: CASSEAAESSYEQYF. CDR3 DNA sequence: TGTGCCAGCAGTGAAGCCGCGGAAAGCTCCTACGAGCAGTACTTC.

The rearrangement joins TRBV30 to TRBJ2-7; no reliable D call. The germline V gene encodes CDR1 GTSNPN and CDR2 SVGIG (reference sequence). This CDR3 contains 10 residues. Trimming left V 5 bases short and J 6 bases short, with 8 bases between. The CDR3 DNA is TGTGCCTGGGCAACAACCGAGCAGTACTTC. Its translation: CAWATTEQYF.

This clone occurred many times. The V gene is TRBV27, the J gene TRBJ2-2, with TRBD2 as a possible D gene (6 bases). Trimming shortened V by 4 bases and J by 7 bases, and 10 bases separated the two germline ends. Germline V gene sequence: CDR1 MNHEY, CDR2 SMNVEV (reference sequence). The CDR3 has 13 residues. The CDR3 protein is CASSSREYGELFF. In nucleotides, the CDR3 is TGTGCCAGCAGTTCCCGGGAGTACGGGGAGCTGTTTTTT.

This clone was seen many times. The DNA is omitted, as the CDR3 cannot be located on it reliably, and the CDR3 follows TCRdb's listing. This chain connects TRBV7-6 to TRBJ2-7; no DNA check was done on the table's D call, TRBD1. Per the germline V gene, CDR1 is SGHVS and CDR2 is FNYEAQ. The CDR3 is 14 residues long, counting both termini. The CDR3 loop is CASSFGAGSYEQYF.

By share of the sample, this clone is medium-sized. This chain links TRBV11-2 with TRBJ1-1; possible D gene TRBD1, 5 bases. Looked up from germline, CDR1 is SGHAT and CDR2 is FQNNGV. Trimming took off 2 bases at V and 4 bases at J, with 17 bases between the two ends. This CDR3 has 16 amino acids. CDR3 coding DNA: TGTGCCAGCAGCTTAAATCCGGAGGGGTGGGGCACTGAAGCTTTCTTT. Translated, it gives CASSLNPEGWGTEAFF.

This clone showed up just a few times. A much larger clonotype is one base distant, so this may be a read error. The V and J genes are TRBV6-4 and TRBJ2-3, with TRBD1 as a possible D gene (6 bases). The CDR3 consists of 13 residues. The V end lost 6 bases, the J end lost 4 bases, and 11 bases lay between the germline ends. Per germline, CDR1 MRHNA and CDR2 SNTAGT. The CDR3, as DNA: TGTGCCAGCAGCTCGGACAGCGCAGATACGCAGTATTTT. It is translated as CASSSDSADTQYF.

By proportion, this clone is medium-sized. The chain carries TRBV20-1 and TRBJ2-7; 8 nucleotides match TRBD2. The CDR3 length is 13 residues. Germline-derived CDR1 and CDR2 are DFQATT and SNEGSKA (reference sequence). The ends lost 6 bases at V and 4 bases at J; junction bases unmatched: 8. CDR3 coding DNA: TGCAGTGCGTATATGCCGGGAGGGTACGAGCAGTACTTC. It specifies CSAYMPGGYEQYF.